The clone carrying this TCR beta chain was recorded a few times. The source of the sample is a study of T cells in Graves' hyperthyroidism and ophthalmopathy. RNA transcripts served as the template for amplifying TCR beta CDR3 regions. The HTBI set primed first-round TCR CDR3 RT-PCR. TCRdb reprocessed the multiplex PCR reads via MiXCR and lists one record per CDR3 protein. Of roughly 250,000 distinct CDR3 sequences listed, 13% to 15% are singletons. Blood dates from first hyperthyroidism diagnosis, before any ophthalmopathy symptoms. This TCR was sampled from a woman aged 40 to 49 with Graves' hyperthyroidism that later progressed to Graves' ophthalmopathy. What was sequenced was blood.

The CDR3 coding sequence is TGTGCCAGCAGCTTCCGGGACAGGGTTGGAAACACCATATATTTT. Translation: CASSFRDRVGNTIYF. This chain joins TRBV7-2 and TRBJ1-3; 9 bases are a match to TRBD1. The CDR3 has 15 amino acids. V lost 3 bases to trimming and J lost 3 bases; unmatched junction nucleotides: 3. Germline V lookup: CDR1 SGHTA, CDR2 FQGNSA.